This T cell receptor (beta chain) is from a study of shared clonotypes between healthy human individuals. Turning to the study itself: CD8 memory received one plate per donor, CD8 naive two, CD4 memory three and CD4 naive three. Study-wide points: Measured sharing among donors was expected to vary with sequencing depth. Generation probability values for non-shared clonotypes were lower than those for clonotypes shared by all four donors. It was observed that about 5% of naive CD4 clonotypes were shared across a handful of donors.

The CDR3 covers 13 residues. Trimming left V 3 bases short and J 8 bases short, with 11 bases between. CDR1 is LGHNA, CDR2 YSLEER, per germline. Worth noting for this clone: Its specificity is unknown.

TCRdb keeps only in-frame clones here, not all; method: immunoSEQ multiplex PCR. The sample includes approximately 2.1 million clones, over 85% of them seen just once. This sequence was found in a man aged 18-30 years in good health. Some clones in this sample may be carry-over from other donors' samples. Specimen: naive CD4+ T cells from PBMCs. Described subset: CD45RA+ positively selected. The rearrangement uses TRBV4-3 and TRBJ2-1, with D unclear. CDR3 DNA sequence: TGCGCCAGCAGCCAGCAAATAGGCGATGAGCAGTTCTTC. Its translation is CASSQQIGDEQFF.